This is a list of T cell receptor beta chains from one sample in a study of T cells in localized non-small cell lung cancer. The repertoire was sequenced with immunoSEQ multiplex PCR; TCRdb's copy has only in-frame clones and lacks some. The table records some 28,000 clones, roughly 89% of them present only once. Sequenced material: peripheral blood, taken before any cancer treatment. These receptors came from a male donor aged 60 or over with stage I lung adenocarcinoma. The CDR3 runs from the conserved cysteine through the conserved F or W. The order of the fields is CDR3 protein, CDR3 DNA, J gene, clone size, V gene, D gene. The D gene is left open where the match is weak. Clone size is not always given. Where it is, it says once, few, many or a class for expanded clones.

CASSPDGTNYGYTF,TGTGCCAGCTCACCGGACGGTACTAACTATGGCTACACCTTC,TRBJ1-2,NA,TRBV18,NA
CASSSTDLAPGKNIQYF,TGTGCCAGCAGCTCGACAGACTTGGCTCCGGGCAAAAACATTCAGTACTTC,TRBJ2-4,NA,TRBV5-6,NA
CASSFGGIGTEAFF,TGTGCCAGCAGTTTCGGGGGGATAGGCACTGAAGCTTTCTTT,TRBJ1-1,NA,TRBV28,NA
CASSLVRRNTEAFF,TGTGCCAGCAGCTTAGTCCGTAGGAACACTGAAGCTTTCTTT,TRBJ1-1,NA,TRBV7-2,NA
CASSLNPGHEVYNEQFF,TGTGCCAGCAGCTTAAATCCTGGACACGAAGTTTACAATGAGCAGTTCTTC,TRBJ2-1,NA,TRBV7-3,NA
CASSPRTGREKLFF,TGTGCCAGCTCACCACGGACAGGTCGGGAAAAACTGTTTTTT,TRBJ1-4,NA,TRBV18,TRBD1
CASSLGVSGVGNTEAFF,TGCGCCAGCAGCTTAGGGGTCTCTGGAGTGGGGAACACTGAAGCTTTCTTT,TRBJ1-1,NA,TRBV5-1,NA
CASSAEQALGEQFF,TGTGCCAGCAGTGCGGAACAGGCCCTGGGAGAGCAGTTCTTC,TRBJ2-1,NA,TRBV6-4,NA
CASSYGGPYEQYF,TGTGCCAGCAGTTATGGGGGTCCCTACGAGCAGTACTTC,TRBJ2-7,NA,TRBV6-5,NA
CASILRLDLGIQYF,TGTGCCAGCATCTTGCGACTGGACCTTGGCATTCAGTACTTC,TRBJ2-4,NA,TRBV6-1,NA
CASRRQGSLDGYTF,TGTGCCAGCAGACGACAGGGTTCACTGGATGGCTACACCTTC,TRBJ1-2,NA,TRBV6-5,TRBD1
CAWSPGSQPQHF,TGTGCCTGGAGTCCAGGGAGTCAGCCCCAGCATTTT,TRBJ1-5,NA,TRBV30,NA
CASSPRLAGADTQYF,TGTGCCAGCAGTCCTCGACTAGCGGGGGCGGATACGCAGTATTTT,TRBJ2-3,NA,TRBV14,TRBD2
CASSQATTGELFF,TGCGCCAGCAGCCAAGCGACCACCGGGGAGCTGTTTTTT,TRBJ2-2,NA,TRBV4-3,NA
CASSKPGRAYEQYF,TGTGCCAGCAGCAAACCCGGGCGAGCCTACGAGCAGTACTTC,TRBJ2-7,NA,TRBV21-1,NA
CASSLAQGYQETQYF,TGCGCCAGCAGCTTGGCCCAGGGGTACCAAGAGACCCAGTACTTC,TRBJ2-5,NA,TRBV5-1,NA
CASSGGAETQYF,TGTGCCAGTAGCGGGGGGGCAGAGACCCAGTACTTC,TRBJ2-5,few,TRBV6-6,TRBD2
CASRSTAPSSPLHF,TGTGCCAGCAGAAGTACTGCCCCTTCGTCACCCCTCCACTTT,TRBJ1-6,NA,TRBV27,NA
CASSLNIGANVLTF,TGTGCCAGTAGTTTAAACATTGGGGCCAACGTCCTGACTTTC,TRBJ2-6,NA,TRBV19,NA
CASSLNGRGSNQPQHF,TGTGCCAGCAGCCTAAATGGGAGGGGCAGCAATCAGCCCCAGCATTTT,TRBJ1-5,NA,TRBV2,NA
CASSSGYTGELFF,TGTGCCAGCAGTTCAGGGTACACCGGGGAGCTGTTTTTT,TRBJ2-2,NA,TRBV27,NA
CASSPFSVANTGELFF,TGTGCCAGCAGCCCGTTTTCGGTCGCGAACACCGGGGAGCTGTTTTTT,TRBJ2-2,NA,TRBV7-2,NA
CASSAVRGAANTGELFF,TGTGCCAGCAGTGCGGTTCGAGGGGCGGCGAACACCGGGGAGCTGTTTTTT,TRBJ2-2,NA,TRBV2,NA
CASSQDMTNYGYTF,TGCGCCAGCAGCCAAGACATGACCAACTATGGCTACACCTTC,TRBJ1-2,NA,TRBV4-3,NA
CASSLNIATFPRTGNTIYF,TGTGCCAGCAGCTTAAACATCGCCACATTCCCCCGAACTGGAAACACCATATATTTT,TRBJ1-3,NA,TRBV11-2,NA
CASRGQGSDEQYF,TGTGCCAGCAGGGGACAGGGTAGTGACGAGCAGTACTTC,TRBJ2-7,NA,TRBV2,TRBD1
CASSSQVHEQYF,TGTGCCAGCAGTTCACAGGTCCACGAGCAGTACTTC,TRBJ2-7,large,TRBV27,NA
CASSLPIGAGGTQYF,TGTGCCAGCAGTTTACCTATAGGGGCGGGGGGTACGCAGTATTTT,TRBJ2-3,NA,TRBV28,TRBD2
CASSPQGLEETQYF,TGTGCCAGCAGCCCTCAGGGGCTAGAAGAGACCCAGTACTTC,TRBJ2-5,NA,TRBV7-9,NA
CAWSAPDTQYF,TGTGCCTGGAGTGCGCCAGATACGCAGTATTTT,TRBJ2-3,NA,TRBV30,NA
CASSGRDFQETQYF,TGTGCCAGCAGCGGACGGGATTTTCAAGAGACCCAGTACTTC,TRBJ2-5,NA,TRBV9,NA
CSASGTEAFF,TGCAGTGCCAGTGGTACTGAAGCTTTCTTT,TRBJ1-1,few,TRBV20-1,NA
CASRQGMSGEQYF,TGTGCCAGCCGGCAGGGAATGTCAGGCGAGCAGTACTTC,TRBJ2-7,NA,TRBV28,NA
CASSSRQGQETQYF,TGCGCCAGCAGCTCCCGACAGGGACAAGAGACCCAGTACTTC,TRBJ2-5,NA,TRBV5-1,TRBD1
CASRGGVSGYTF,TGTGCCAGCAGGGGGGGCGTTTCAGGCTACACCTTC,TRBJ1-2,NA,TRBV25-1,NA